The 31 T cell receptor beta chains reported below all come from one sample, sequenced in a study of T cell changes during pregnancy in multiple sclerosis (dated by TCRdb to between 2018 and 2020). The library was generated by the immunoSEQ multiplex PCR assay. This immuneACCESS table, as held by TCRdb, lists in-frame sequences with V and J called but not all clones. Of the missing ones, under half trace to an unresolved V gene in checked studies; the others have no known cause. The sample has 45,000 or so clones on record, roughly nine tenths of them singletons. The top ten clonotypes cover roughly 1.1% of the sample. The sequencing used CD4+ T cells from peripheral blood mononuclear cells, collected after pregnancy. These TCRs come from a female donor with multiple sclerosis, enrolled in a pregnancy study.

V usage is TRBV5-6 and J usage is TRBJ2-7; possible D gene TRBD1, 5 bases. Trimming left V 7 bases short and J 4 bases short, with 18 bases between. CDR3 length: 14 amino acids. The germline CDR1 and CDR2 sequences are SGHDT and YYEEEE. The CDR3: CASGKQVTGYEQYF. As DNA, the CDR3 is TGTGCCAGCGGCAAACAGGTTACTGGGTACGAGCAGTACTTC.

This chain uses TRBV7-9 with TRBJ1-1; D is possibly TRBD1 (5 bases). The CDR3 has 15 residues. Trimming took 2 bases from V and 4 from J, leaving 14 bases between them. Germline CDR1 reads SEHNR; CDR2 reads FQNEAQ (reference sequence). The DNA for the CDR3 is TGTGCCAGCAGCTTATATCGAGGGGAGGTCACTGAAGCTTTCTTT. Translated, it gives CASSLYRGEVTEAFF.

This chain links TRBV5-8 with TRBJ1-2; 9 positions match TRBD1. The CDR3 is 15 amino acids. J gave up 2 bases and V 4 bases, and 6 bases lay outside the gene matches. Germline V lookup: CDR1 SGHTS, CDR2 YDEGEE. CDR3 nucleotide sequence: TGTGCCAGCAGCCCCGGACAGGGGCGAAACTATGGCTACACCTTC. Encoded protein: CASSPGQGRNYGYTF.

The genes are TRBV5-1 and TRBJ1-1; a possible D gene is TRBD1 (5 bases). The ends were cut back, 4 bases at V and 3 bases at J, with 13 bases in the middle. CDR1 and CDR2 from the germline V gene are SGHRS and YFSETQ. CDR3 length: 14 residues. The CDR3 DNA sequence: TGCGCCAGCAGCCCGGGGGGGTCCGACACTGAAGCTTTCTTT. Protein product: CASSPGGSDTEAFF.

The chain uses TRBV11-1 and TRBJ2-3, with 8 bases lining up with TRBD2. CDR1 SGHAT and CDR2 FQDESV come from the germline V gene (reference sequence). The CDR3 consists of 16 residues. With V trimmed by 0 bases and J by 0 bases, 2 bases remained unmatched. The CDR3 loop reads CASSLALAGSTDTQYF. CDR3 in DNA: TGTGCCAGCAGCTTAGCGCTAGCGGGTAGCACAGATACGCAGTATTTT. Looking up the rest from reference TRBV11-1 and TRBJ2-3 gives the full variable domain: EAEVAQSPRYKITEKSQAVAFWCDPISGHATLYWYRQILGQGPELLVQFQDESVVDDSQLPKDRFSAERLKGVDSTLKIQPAELGDSAMYLCASSLALAGSTDTQYFGPGTRLTVL.

The J gene is TRBJ1-2, the V gene TRBV28; D is ambiguous. CDR1 MDHEN and CDR2 SYDVKM come from the germline V gene. V shed 7 bases and J shed 5 bases, with 17 bases lying between them. This CDR3 comprises 14 residues. CDR3 in DNA: TGTGCCAGCACCGTTCCCGCAGGATTTTATGGCTACACCTTC. This translates into CASTVPAGFYGYTF.

The chain is built from TRBV18 and TRBJ2-7, with 10 bases aligning to TRBD1. Germline loops: CDR1 KGHSH, CDR2 LQKENI. This CDR3 is 15 amino acids long. Trimming cost V 3 bases and J 0 bases; bases outside gene matches: 2. The CDR3 reads CASSPGQGISYEQYF. Written as DNA, the CDR3 is TGTGCCAGCTCACCGGGACAGGGGATCTCCTACGAGCAGTACTTC.

This clone was counted a single time. This sequence joins TRBV19 and TRBJ2-7; D is uncertain. The CDR3 covers 14 residues. Looked up from germline, CDR1 is LNHDA and CDR2 is SQIVND (reference sequence). V was shortened by 3 bases and J by 4 bases, with 13 bases between the two germline ends. In nucleotides, the CDR3 is TGTGCCAGTAGTATGGCTACAGACCCTTACGAGCAGTACTTC. This codes for CASSMATDPYEQYF.

The chain has TRBV9 and TRBJ2-3, with 8 bases that match TRBD1. V dropped 0 bases and J dropped 0; count of bases not matched to a gene: 6. In germline, CDR1 is SGDLS, CDR2 YYNGEE. The CDR3 covers 17 residues. The CDR3 is CASSVGRTGSSTDTQYF. DNA for the CDR3: TGTGCCAGCAGCGTAGGGAGGACAGGGTCTAGCACAGATACGCAGTATTTT.

The chain carries TRBV10-3 and TRBJ1-2, with 9 bases aligning to TRBD1. The CDR3 sequence is 14 residues long. V lost 6 bases and J lost 3; bases outside the gene matches: 5. From germline, CDR1 is ENHRY and CDR2 SYGVKD. The DNA of the CDR3 is TGTGCCATCAGCCCCCGGGACAGGGACTATGGCTACACCTTC. Translating it yields CAISPRDRDYGYTF.

The chain carries TRBV28 and TRBJ2-7; 7 bases align to TRBD2. The CDR3 loop spans 14 amino acids. Per the germline V gene, CDR1 is MDHEN and CDR2 is SYDVKM. The V and J ends lost 5 bases and 7 bases, in that order; junction bases with no gene match: 11. The CDR3 sequence: CASSRAAGAEEQYF. The CDR3 bases are TGTGCCAGCAGTAGGGCTGCGGGAGCGGAGGAGCAGTACTTC.

The CDR3 DNA is TGTGCCAGCAGCCATAACTCAGGGGGCGATGGCTACACCTTC. The encoded protein is CASSHNSGGDGYTF. J is TRBJ1-2 and V is TRBV7-2; 8 bases fit TRBD1. Germline CDR1 is SGHTA and CDR2 is FQGNSA. V lost 5 bases and J lost 6; bases outside the gene matches: 8. This CDR3 has 14 amino acids.

In this sample, this clone turned up once. The V and J genes are TRBV19 and TRBJ2-7; TRBD2 is a possible D gene (5 bases). The CDR3 length is 14 residues. Trimming cost V 3 bases and J 2 bases, with 11 bases left between them. Per germline, CDR1 LNHDA and CDR2 SQIVND (reference sequence). Here the CDR3 reads CASSMRGLAYEQYF. The CDR3 DNA follows: TGTGCCAGTAGTATGCGAGGGCTGGCCTACGAGCAGTACTTC.

The chain uses TRBV28 and TRBJ1-5; the D is unclear. Between the trimmed V and J ends, which lost 1 base and 3 bases, there was a span of 7 bases. Looked up from germline, CDR1 is MDHEN and CDR2 is SYDVKM. The CDR3 has 14 amino acids. This CDR3 reads CASSLSQLNQPQHF. CDR3 bases: TGTGCCAGCAGTTTATCACAGCTCAATCAGCCCCAGCATTTT.

J is TRBJ2-3 and V is TRBV18; tentative D call: TRBD1 (5 bases). The germline CDR1 and CDR2 sequences are KGHSH and LQKENI. The CDR3 has 15 amino acids. Trimming took off 2 bases at V and 0 bases at J, with 9 bases between the two ends. CDR3 nucleotide sequence: TGTGCCAGCTCACCATCTCCAGGGAGCACAGATACGCAGTATTTT. It is translated as CASSPSPGSTDTQYF.

The J gene is TRBJ2-1, the V gene TRBV11-3, with D possibly TRBD2 on 6 matching bases. CDR3 length equals 16 residues. The germline V gene has CDR1 SGHNT and CDR2 YENEEA. V shed 2 bases and J shed 2 bases, with 13 bases lying between them. CDR3 protein: CASSLRSSETYNEQFF. In DNA, the CDR3 is TGTGCCAGCAGCTTAAGGTCTAGCGAAACCTACAATGAGCAGTTCTTC.

V gene TRBV5-1 combines with J gene TRBJ1-2, with TRBD1 as a possible D gene (6 bases). The V end was cut by 4 bases, the J end by 0 bases, with 10 bases between. Germline V gene sequence: CDR1 SGHRS, CDR2 YFSETQ. The CDR3 covers 14 residues. The CDR3 sequence is CASSVQGSNYGYTF. The CDR3 DNA sequence: TGCGCCAGCAGCGTGCAGGGGTCTAACTATGGCTACACCTTC.

In this sample, this clone turned up a few times. The rearrangement joins TRBV28 to TRBJ2-7, with 9 bases that match TRBD2. CDR1 MDHEN and CDR2 SYDVKM come from the germline V gene. This CDR3 is built from 15 residues. Germline trimming cut 5 bases from V and 5 bases from J; bases unmatched to any gene: 10. CDR3 nucleotide sequence: TGTGCCAGCAGTACTGTACTAGCGGGCGGGGACGAGCAGTACTTC. Amino acid sequence: CASSTVLAGGDEQYF.

The chain combines TRBV9 with TRBJ1-4; TRBD1 matches 8 bases. Trimming took 4 bases from V and 5 from J; bases not matched to a gene: 4. The CDR3 is made up of 14 amino acids. CDR1 SGDLS and CDR2 YYNGEE come from the germline V gene. The CDR3 nucleotides read TGTGCCAGCAGCTCGCGGACAGGGAATGAAAAACTGTTTTTT. Encoded protein: CASSSRTGNEKLFF.

V is TRBV7-2 and J is TRBJ2-6; TRBD1 matches at 7 bases. Germline values: CDR1 SGHTA, CDR2 FQGNSA. The CDR3 is 15 residues long. With V trimmed by 4 bases and J by 2 bases, 2 bases remained unmatched. The CDR3 spells CASSSGQPGANVLTF. The CDR3 nucleotides read TGTGCCAGCAGCTCGGGACAGCCTGGGGCCAACGTCCTGACTTTC.

The gene calls are TRBV7-2 and TRBJ1-5; D not resolved. Germline V gene lookup returns CDR1 SGHTA and CDR2 FQGNSA. The CDR3 spans 12 residues. V gave up 5 bases and J gave up 11 bases, with 13 bases separating them. The CDR3 reads CASSVGESTQHF. DNA for the CDR3: TGTGCCAGCAGCGTTGGGGAGTCAACCCAGCATTTT.

The chain joins TRBV6-5 to TRBJ1-1; D is unclear. Trimming removed 2 bases at V and 1 base at J, with 8 bases between. Germline CDR1 MNHEY, CDR2 SVGAGI. The CDR3 consists of 14 residues. CDR3 loop: CASSYRERNTEAFF. The DNA of the CDR3 is TGTGCCAGCAGTTACCGGGAGAGGAACACTGAAGCTTTCTTT.

This chain links TRBV6-5 with TRBJ1-3; TRBD1 aligns across 7 bases. The CDR3 is made up of 15 amino acids. V shed 2 bases, J shed 4 bases, and the junction held 5 bases outside the gene matches. The germline V gene has CDR1 MNHEY and CDR2 SVGAGI. The CDR3 bases are TGTGCCAGCAGTTACGGGCAGGGGGGCGGAAACACCATATATTTT. Translating gives CASSYGQGGGNTIYF.

This chain links TRBV19 with TRBJ2-3; D may be TRBD1 (6 bases). CDR1 is LNHDA, CDR2 SQIVND, per germline (reference sequence). The V end was cut by 5 bases, the J end by 4 bases, with 10 bases between. CDR3 length: 13 amino acids. CDR3 region: CASSYRVPDTQYF. The CDR3 nucleotides are TGTGCCAGTAGTTACAGGGTCCCAGATACGCAGTATTTT.

CDR3 bases: TGTGCCAGCTCCTCACTAGCGGGAGGAACCGAGCAGTACTTC. The encoded protein is CASSSLAGGTEQYF. This sequence joins TRBV18 and TRBJ2-7; TRBD2 matches at 12 bases. Germline V lookup: CDR1 KGHSH, CDR2 LQKENI. The CDR3 consists of 14 residues. Trimming cost V 6 bases and J 6 bases; bases outside gene matches: 6.

The chain has TRBV25-1 and TRBJ1-1; D remains ambiguous. V was clipped by 6 bases and J by 0 bases, with 8 bases between them. This CDR3 has 13 residues. Germline V gene data show CDR1 as MGHDK and CDR2 as SYGVNS. The DNA for the CDR3 is TGTGCCAGCAGGTCCTCGTTGAACACTGAAGCTTTCTTT. Protein product: CASRSSLNTEAFF.

This CDR3 reads CASSLGGTGNEKLFF. The CDR3 coding sequence is TGTGCCAGCAGCCTGGGGGGGACAGGGAATGAAAAACTGTTTTTT. This chain uses TRBV6-1 with TRBJ1-4, with 9 bases matching TRBD1. The CDR3 extends over 15 amino acids. The germline gives CDR1 MNHNS, CDR2 SASEGT. V shed 6 bases, J shed 5 bases, and the junction held 7 bases outside the gene matches.

The rearrangement joins TRBV5-1 to TRBJ1-4, with 8 bases that match TRBD1. CDR1 and CDR2 (germline): SGHRS, YFSETQ. The CDR3 runs 14 residues. With V trimmed by 3 bases and J by 4 bases, 2 bases remained unmatched. For the CDR3, the DNA is TGCGCCAGCAGCTACAGGGGGGATAATGAAAAACTGTTTTTT. It is translated as CASSYRGDNEKLFF.

The V call is TRBV9, the J call TRBJ2-7; TRBD1 might be the D (6 bases). Trimming cost V 3 bases and J 2 bases, with 15 bases left between them. The CDR3 runs to 15 residues. Germline values: CDR1 SGDLS, CDR2 YYNGEE. The DNA for the CDR3 is TGTGCCAGCAGCGCCGATATAACAGGGCCCTACGAGCAGTACTTC. Translated, it gives CASSADITGPYEQYF.

This rearrangement joins TRBV21-1 to TRBJ2-3; the D segment call TRBD2 is taken from the table without a DNA check. TRBV21-1 is described as a pseudogene. The CDR3 runs 17 residues. The CDR3 loop is CASSYLDYPISTDTQYF. The CDR3 region has the DNA TGTGCCAGCAGCTACCTGGACTACCCAATTAGCACAGATACGCAGTATTTT.

The CDR3 coding sequence is TGTGCCAGCAGTTCCGCCGGGACTAATTACAATGAGCAGTTCTTC. Amino acid sequence: CASSSAGTNYNEQFF. The chain employs TRBV6-6 and TRBJ2-1, with TRBD2 matching over 7 bases. J gave up 4 bases and V 4 bases, and 7 bases lay outside the gene matches. Germline V gene sequence: CDR1 MNHNY, CDR2 SVGAGI (reference sequence). This CDR3 is built from 15 residues.